The sequence of this T cell receptor (beta chain) was determined in a study of shared clonotypes between healthy human individuals. Overall study results and limits: Larger estimated richness was generally seen in naive subsets than in memory subsets.

This clone was detected only a few times. Its target is not known. Sorted-subset replicate PCR reactions contained roughly 200 ng DNA, corresponding to about 30,000 T cell genomes. Assay: immunoSEQ multiplex PCR; the TCRdb copy retains only in-frame clones and omits some. Of about 2,100,000 clones listed, more than 85% are singletons. This CDR3 has 16 amino acids. As defined, naive CD8 cells were CD45RO-negative and positively selected for CCR7, with terminally differentiated effector memory CD45RA+ cells excluded. The receptor was derived from a man younger than 30 in good health. Some clones in this sample may be carry-over from other donors' samples. Sequencing was done on a sample of naive CD8+ T cells from PBMCs. This chain connects TRBV21-1 to TRBJ2-7; the table's D call, TRBD1, has no DNA check behind it. TRBV21-1 is designated a pseudogene. The CDR3 DNA follows: TGTGCCAGCAGCCCCGAGGTCGGGACAGGGGGGTACGAGCAGTACTTC. As protein: CASSPEVGTGGYEQYF.